These 10 T cell receptor beta chains were all obtained from the same sample, sequenced in a study of blood T cell repertoires in COVID-19. Here immunoSEQ multiplex PCR was the method, and the copy in TCRdb shows in-frame clones only, minus some. The table shows 90,000 to 130,000 clones, with nearly 90% occurring only once. The specimen was peripheral blood. These receptors were taken from a human donor in a cohort sampled during active COVID-19.

The chain combines TRBV5-4 with TRBJ2-1; 8 bases are shared with TRBD2. Germline V gene lookup returns CDR1 SGHNT and CDR2 YYREEE (reference sequence). V shed 0 bases and J 8 bases; nucleotides not matched to a gene: 10. The CDR3 runs to 16 residues. In DNA form, the CDR3 reads TGTGCCAGCAGCTTGGAGCTAGCGGGTTTGGACTATGAGCAGTTCTTC. It specifies CASSLELAGLDYEQFF. The full variable domain, rest sourced from reference TRBV5-4 and TRBJ2-1, is ETGVTQSPTHLIKTRGQQVTLRCSSQSGHNTVSWYQQALGQGPQFIFQYYREEENGRGNFPPRFSGLQFPNYSSELNVNALELDDSALYLCASSLELAGLDYEQFFGPGTRLTVL.

This chain connects TRBV9 to TRBJ2-1, with D maybe TRBD2 (6 bases). The CDR3 contains 15 residues. Trimming took off 2 bases at V and 0 bases at J, with 9 bases between the two ends. CDR1 SGDLS and CDR2 YYNGEE come from the germline V gene. CDR3 nucleotides: TGTGCCAGCAGCGTTGGCGGGGCCTCCTACAATGAGCAGTTCTTC. It translates to CASSVGGASYNEQFF.

This sequence joins TRBV6-5 and TRBJ1-1; the D is unclear. The CDR3 length is 14 residues. V was shortened by 3 bases and J by 3 bases, with 11 bases between the two germline ends. Germline-derived CDR1 and CDR2 are MNHEY and SVGAGI. The chain's CDR3 is CASSYAVLYTEAFF. The CDR3 DNA sequence: TGTGCCAGCAGTTATGCAGTTTTATACACTGAAGCTTTCTTT.

The chain recombines TRBV7-3 with TRBJ2-1, with D tentatively TRBD2 (6 bases). The CDR3 is 14 residues long. CDR1 is SGHTA, CDR2 FQGTGA, per germline. The V end was cut by 3 bases, the J end by 5 bases, with 11 bases between. CDR3 in DNA: TGTGCCAGCAGCTTCTCCGGGAGTAACAATGAGCAGTTCTTC. The encoded protein is CASSFSGSNNEQFF.

This clone was observed a single time. This sequence joins TRBV5-6 and TRBJ2-5; tentatively, D is TRBD2 (6 bases). Trimming took off 2 bases at V and 5 bases at J, with 25 bases between the two ends. The germline V gene has CDR1 SGHDT and CDR2 YYEEEE. The CDR3 length is 18 residues. CDR3 nucleotide sequence: TGTGCCAGCAGCTTCGGAGGGATGTGGCAGGTTGGATCGGAGACCCAGTACTTC. It is translated as CASSFGGMWQVGSETQYF.

This clone has only one observation. The chain is built from TRBV24-1 and TRBJ2-5, with D unresolved. The V end lost 4 bases, the J end lost 2 bases, and 13 bases lay between the germline ends. Per the germline V gene, CDR1 is KGHDR and CDR2 is SFDVKD. CDR3 length: 15 residues. The CDR3 region has the DNA TGTGCCACCAGTGACCCAAGTTCGAGTCAAGAGACCCAGTACTTC. Protein sequence: CATSDPSSSQETQYF.

This chain connects TRBV3-1 (or the pseudogene TRBV3-2) to TRBJ2-3; maybe TRBD2 (6 bases). Germline CDR1 LGHDT, CDR2 YNNKEL (reference sequence). CDR3 length equals 14 residues. V was cut by 5 bases and J by 0 bases, with 9 bases left in between. The CDR3 DNA reads as TGTGCCAGCAGCTTGACTAGAAGCACAGATACGCAGTATTTT. Translated: CASSLTRSTDTQYF.

The V call is TRBV7-6, the J call TRBJ1-1; D call uncertain. V gave up 7 bases and J gave up 3 bases, with 9 bases separating them. The germline V gene has CDR1 SGHVS and CDR2 FNYEAQ. This CDR3 comprises 12 residues. CDR3 amino acids: CASKGRDTEAFF. Written as DNA, the CDR3 is TGTGCCAGCAAAGGGAGGGACACTGAAGCTTTCTTT. Using reference TRBV7-6 and TRBJ1-1 for the parts outside the CDR3, the full variable domain is GAGVSQSPRYKVTKRGQDVALRCDPISGHVSLYWYRQALGQGPEFLTYFNYEAQQDKSGLPNDRFSAERPEGSISTLTIQRTEQRDSAMYRCASKGRDTEAFFGQGTRLTVV.

V usage is TRBV11-1 and J usage is TRBJ2-1, with D maybe TRBD2 (5 bases). The germline V gene has CDR1 SGHAT and CDR2 FQDESV (reference sequence). V shed 5 bases and J shed 1 base, with 12 bases lying between them. This CDR3 has 15 amino acids. The CDR3 sequence is CASSRGLGSYNEQFF. CDR3 DNA sequence: TGTGCCAGCAGCCGAGGACTCGGGTCCTACAATGAGCAGTTCTTC. The complete variable domain, with remaining parts taken from reference TRBV11-1 and TRBJ2-1, reads EAEVAQSPRYKITEKSQAVAFWCDPISGHATLYWYRQILGQGPELLVQFQDESVVDDSQLPKDRFSAERLKGVDSTLKIQPAELGDSAMYLCASSRGLGSYNEQFFGPGTRLTVL.

The rearrangement joins TRBV9 to TRBJ2-5; 8 bases are shared with TRBD2. The CDR3 is 16 amino acids. The V gene's germline CDR1 is SGDLS and CDR2 YYNGEE. Trimming removed 1 base from V and 5 bases from J; junction bases left unmatched: 10. CDR3 coding DNA: TGTGCCAGCAGCGTATCGGCAAGCGGGAGTCTGGAGACCCAGTACTTC. Translation: CASSVSASGSLETQYF. Looking up the rest from reference TRBV9 and TRBJ2-5 gives the full variable domain: DSGVTQTPKHLITATGQRVTLRCSPRSGDLSVYWYQQSLDQGLQFLIQYYNGEERAKGNILERFSAQQFPDLHSELNLSSLELGDSALYFCASSVSASGSLETQYFGPGTRLLVL.